This T cell receptor beta chain originates from a study of graft-versus-host responses after intestinal transplantation. The wider study: All of the recipients had induction that used anti-thymocyte globulin, then tacrolimus and steroids for two to four years.

This CDR3 spans 16 amino acids. CDR1 is MNHEY and CDR2 is SMNVEV in the germline V gene (reference sequence). V lost 6 bases to trimming and J lost 7 bases, with 22 bases between them. Study outcomes and limitations: The study associated peak circulating GvH clone levels with early post-transplant HvG declines.

Libraries were prepared by immunoSEQ multiplex PCR; TCRdb keeps only in-frame clonotypes and omits some of them. The data show over 85,000 clones, 91% seen once. About this clone itself: Antigen unknown.

This sequence originates from a human donor who was the organ donor for an intestinal transplant. The specimen comprised unstimulated CD4+ T cells sorted from spleen or lymph node cells, sampled before transplant. The chain couples TRBV27 to TRBJ1-5, with no clear D. In DNA, the CDR3 is TGTGCCAGCAGAGCCCGTTTCGGGATATCTCCCCAGCCCCAGCATTTT. Encoded protein: CASRARFGISPQPQHF.